These 24 T cell receptor beta chains originate from one sample sequenced in a study of blood T cell repertoires in COVID-19. Here immunoSEQ multiplex PCR was the method, and the copy in TCRdb shows in-frame clones only, minus some. The repertoire holds approximately 190,000 clones, with roughly four fifths as singletons. Specimen: peripheral blood. All receptors derive from a woman younger than 45 with acute or convalescent COVID-19.

This clone was seen once. The chain carries TRBV10-3 and TRBJ2-2, with 9 bases identical to TRBD1. CDR1 is ENHRY and CDR2 is SYGVKD in the germline V gene. Trimming at V came to 7 bases and at J to 5 bases, leaving 2 bases not matched to a gene. CDR3 length equals 13 residues. The CDR3 reads CAITGTGTGELFF. In DNA, the CDR3 is TGTGCCATCACCGGGACAGGGACCGGGGAGCTGTTTTTT.

This chain links TRBV27 with TRBJ1-5, with a weak D call TRBD1 (6 bases). Germline CDR1 reads MNHEY; CDR2 reads SMNVEV (reference sequence). The CDR3 runs to 14 residues. Deletions cut 5 bases from V and 2 bases from J, with 10 bases between. CDR3 in amino acids: CASSQQGGNQPQHF. CDR3 nucleotides: TGTGCCAGCAGTCAACAGGGAGGCAATCAGCCCCAGCATTTT.

This chain joins TRBV9 and TRBJ1-2, with TRBD1 identical over 8 bases. V dropped 3 bases and J dropped 4; count of bases not matched to a gene: 5. Germline V gene lookup returns CDR1 SGDLS and CDR2 YYNGEE. The CDR3 sequence is 14 residues long. The CDR3 nucleotides read TGTGCCAGCAGCGACCGGACAGGGCCCTATGGCTACACCTTC. This codes for CASSDRTGPYGYTF. Full variable domain (remainder filled in from reference TRBV9 and TRBJ1-2): DSGVTQTPKHLITATGQRVTLRCSPRSGDLSVYWYQQSLDQGLQFLIQYYNGEERAKGNILERFSAQQFPDLHSELNLSSLELGDSALYFCASSDRTGPYGYTFGSGTRLTVV.

The chain is built from TRBV11-2 and TRBJ2-7; possibly TRBD2 for D (6 bases). In germline, CDR1 is SGHAT, CDR2 FQNNGV. V gave up 5 bases and J gave up 5 bases, with 10 bases separating them. The CDR3 has 12 amino acids. CDR3 bases: TGTGCCAGCAGCGCGACGGGGGACGAGCAGTACTTC. It encodes CASSATGDEQYF.

The chain joins TRBV7-2 to TRBJ1-5, with TRBD1 matching 8 bases. The CDR3 has 15 residues. The V and J ends lost 3 bases and 4 bases, in that order; junction bases with no gene match: 5. Germline V lookup: CDR1 SGHTA, CDR2 FQGNSA. In nucleotides, the CDR3 is TGTGCCAGCAGCTTTGGACAGGGAGGGAATCAGCCCCAGCATTTT. It is translated as CASSFGQGGNQPQHF.

The J gene is TRBJ1-1, the V gene TRBV7-8; 7 nucleotides line up with TRBD1. CDR1 is SGHVS, CDR2 FQNEAQ, per germline. This CDR3 is built from 15 residues. Trimming took 6 bases from V and 1 from J; bases not matched to a gene: 8. Here the CDR3 DNA reads TGTGCCAGCAGGAGAACCCCAGGGGGGAACACTGAAGCTTTCTTT. It is translated as CASRRTPGGNTEAFF.

This clone was observed a handful of times. V usage is TRBV30 and J usage is TRBJ1-6; TRBD1 is a possible D gene (5 bases). CDR1 GTSNPN and CDR2 SVGIG come from the germline V gene (reference sequence). This CDR3 spans 12 amino acids. V shed 4 bases and J shed 5 bases, with 6 bases lying between them. The CDR3 bases are TGTGCCTGGACAGGGAATAATTCACCCCTCCACTTT. Translating gives CAWTGNNSPLHF. Complete variable domain (other parts from reference TRBV30 and TRBJ1-6): SQTIHQWPATLVQPVGSPLSLECTVEGTSNPNLYWYRQAAGRGLQLLFYSVGIGQISSEVPQNLSASRPQDRQFILSSKKLLLSDSGFYLCAWTGNNSPLHFGNGTRLTVT.

The rearrangement links TRBV28 to TRBJ2-1, with 8 bases lining up with TRBD2. The germline gives CDR1 MDHEN, CDR2 SYDVKM. This CDR3 is 18 amino acids long. J lost 0 bases, V lost 6 bases, and 13 bases had no gene match. Here the CDR3 DNA reads TGTGCCAGCAGGATCAGCGGGAGTAAACGGGGCTCCTACAATGAGCAGTTCTTC. Protein sequence: CASRISGSKRGSYNEQFF.

The CDR3: CATSGTPGGSGANVLTF. In nucleotides, the CDR3 is TGTGCCACCAGTGGTACCCCAGGAGGCTCTGGGGCCAACGTCCTGACTTTC. The chain combines TRBV24-1 with TRBJ2-6; TRBD2 is a possible D gene (5 bases). The length of the CDR3 is 17 residues. The V gene's germline CDR1 is KGHDR and CDR2 SFDVKD. The V end was cut by 5 bases, the J end by 0 bases, with 13 bases between.

This clone is a singleton in its sample. This chain links TRBV3-1 (or the pseudogene TRBV3-2) with TRBJ1-5; a weak D match, TRBD1 (5 bases). Trimming stripped 6 bases from V and 7 bases from J, with 19 bases between. Germline-derived CDR1 and CDR2 are LGHDT and YNNKEL (reference sequence). The CDR3 spans 15 residues. The CDR3 protein is CASSPRAGHGQPQHF. The CDR3 DNA is TGTGCCAGCAGTCCGAGGGCGGGGCACGGGCAGCCCCAGCATTTT.

The gene calls are TRBV5-6 and TRBJ2-2; perhaps TRBD1 as D (5 bases). Trimming cost V 3 bases and J 2 bases, with 11 bases left between them. Germline CDR1 is SGHDT and CDR2 is YYEEEE. The CDR3 consists of 15 residues. CDR3 DNA: TGTGCCAGCAGCTCCTTGGGGCCTAACACCGGGGAGCTGTTTTTT. Amino acid sequence: CASSSLGPNTGELFF.

This chain joins TRBV7-2 and TRBJ1-2, with no clear D. The CDR3 is 14 amino acids. The germline V gene encodes CDR1 SGHTA and CDR2 FQGNSA. With 3 bases removed from V and 7 bases from J, the gap between germline ends came to 15 bases. CDR3 coding DNA: TGTGCCAGCAGCTTTGGGAGCCGGCGGTTTGGCTACACCTTC. This codes for CASSFGSRRFGYTF.

The CDR3 sequence is CASSLNGLQETQYF. CDR3 nucleotide sequence: TGTGCCAGCAGCCTTAATGGACTACAAGAGACCCAGTACTTC. The chain links TRBV2 to TRBJ2-5; D is perhaps TRBD2 (6 bases). This CDR3 comprises 14 residues. Germline CDR1 and CDR2: SNHLY and FYNNEI. V lost 6 bases, J lost 2 bases, and 13 bases lay in between.

As concerns this clone: Other DNA sequences within the sample encode an identical CDR3. The chain combines TRBV9 with TRBJ1-2, with 8 bases that match TRBD1. J lost 6 bases, V lost 0 bases, and 4 bases had no gene match. Germline CDR1 and CDR2: SGDLS and YYNGEE. The CDR3 runs to 14 residues. CDR3 sequence: CASSVGQGIHGYTF. The CDR3 DNA reads as TGTGCCAGCAGCGTAGGACAGGGGATTCATGGCTACACCTTC.

This clone was recorded a few times. This chain joins TRBV3-1 (or the pseudogene TRBV3-2) and TRBJ1-5, with 9 bases identical to TRBD1. Germline V gene lookup returns CDR1 LGHDT and CDR2 YNNKEL (reference sequence). The CDR3 is made up of 16 amino acids. The V gene end was trimmed by 3 bases and the J gene end by 0 bases; junction bases not matched to a gene: 3. CDR3 nucleotides: TGTGCCAGCAGCCACGGACAGGGGTCTAGCAATCAGCCCCAGCATTTT. It translates to CASSHGQGSSNQPQHF.

The V call is TRBV29-1, the J call TRBJ1-4, with 8 bases aligning to TRBD1. The germline V gene has CDR1 SQVTM and CDR2 ANQGSEA. The length of the CDR3 is 13 residues. Germline trimming cut 6 bases from V and 12 bases from J; bases unmatched to any gene: 12. Here the CDR3 DNA reads TGCAGCGTCACTGGACAGGGTCGTAGTGAACTGTTTTTT. It codes for CSVTGQGRSELFF.

The V and J genes are TRBV18 and TRBJ1-1, with 10 bases aligning to TRBD1. The CDR3 is made up of 15 amino acids. Germline CDR1 is KGHSH and CDR2 is LQKENI. V trimming: 3 bases; J trimming: 3 bases; junction bases outside the gene matches: 4. The CDR3 sequence is CASSPRQGADTEAFF. The CDR3 DNA follows: TGTGCCAGCTCACCTAGACAGGGGGCGGACACTGAAGCTTTCTTT.

The chain carries TRBV7-6 and TRBJ2-2; 8 nucleotides align to TRBD1. Germline assignment: CDR1 SGHVS and CDR2 FNYEAQ. V dropped 5 bases and J dropped 6; count of bases not matched to a gene: 8. CDR3 length: 15 residues. The CDR3 region is CASSDWTGKAGELFF. CDR3 bases: TGTGCCAGCAGCGACTGGACAGGGAAGGCCGGGGAGCTGTTTTTT.

The chain links TRBV9 to TRBJ1-1; 8 bases fit TRBD1. The J segment lost 10 bases and the V segment lost 3 bases, leaving 8 bases of the junction unmatched. CDR3 length: 13 amino acids. Germline V gene lookup returns CDR1 SGDLS and CDR2 YYNGEE. The CDR3 region has the DNA TGTGCCAGCAGCGATCTTGACAGGGGACGAGCTTTCTTT. Its protein product is CASSDLDRGRAFF.

The genes are TRBV11-2 and TRBJ2-2; the match to TRBD2 covers 15 bases. The germline CDR1 and CDR2 sequences are SGHAT and FQNNGV. The CDR3 covers 18 residues. V lost 3 bases, J lost 8 bases, and 10 bases stayed unmatched. In DNA form, the CDR3 reads TGTGCCAGCAGCTTTGGACTAGCGGGAGGGCCCATCTCGGGGGAGCTGTTTTTT. It translates to CASSFGLAGGPISGELFF.

The chain couples TRBV6-5 to TRBJ1-1; D unresolved. The CDR3 length is 13 residues. The ends were cut back, 6 bases at V and 1 base at J, with 9 bases in the middle. Per the germline V gene, CDR1 is MNHEY and CDR2 is SVGAGI. CDR3 in DNA: TGTGCCAGCAGAAACCAGTGGAACACTGAAGCTTTCTTT. Its protein is CASRNQWNTEAFF.

V gene TRBV19 combines with J gene TRBJ1-1, with D perhaps TRBD1 (6 bases). Trimming took off 0 bases at V and 4 bases at J, with 9 bases between the two ends. CDR3 length: 14 amino acids. Germline V gene sequence: CDR1 LNHDA, CDR2 SQIVND (reference sequence). The CDR3 is CASSIDRRGTEAFF. CDR3 nucleotides: TGTGCCAGTAGTATAGATCGCAGGGGCACTGAAGCTTTCTTT. The full variable domain, rest sourced from reference TRBV19 and TRBJ1-1, is DGGITQSPKYLFRKEGQNVTLSCEQNLNHDAMYWYRQDPGQGLRLIYYSQIVNDFQKGDIAEGYSVSREKKESFPLTVTSAQKNPTAFYLCASSIDRRGTEAFFGQGTRLTVV.

V and J are TRBV4-2 and TRBJ2-1, with 14 positions matching TRBD2. The CDR3 covers 16 residues. Germline values: CDR1 LGHNA, CDR2 YNFKEQ. The J segment lost 5 bases and the V segment lost 1 base, leaving 1 base of the junction unmatched. The CDR3 DNA sequence: TGTGCCAGCAGCCAAGGGGGACTAGCGGGAGACAATGAGCAGTTCTTC. Encoded protein: CASSQGGLAGDNEQFF.

The chain employs TRBV9 and TRBJ2-6; D is perhaps TRBD1 (5 bases). This CDR3 spans 15 amino acids. V gave up 8 bases and J gave up 1 base, with 13 bases separating them. Per the germline V gene, CDR1 is SGDLS and CDR2 is YYNGEE. The CDR3 coding sequence is TGTGCCAGTACGATCAGGGCTTCTGGGGCCAACGTCCTGACTTTC. Translation gives CASTIRASGANVLTF.